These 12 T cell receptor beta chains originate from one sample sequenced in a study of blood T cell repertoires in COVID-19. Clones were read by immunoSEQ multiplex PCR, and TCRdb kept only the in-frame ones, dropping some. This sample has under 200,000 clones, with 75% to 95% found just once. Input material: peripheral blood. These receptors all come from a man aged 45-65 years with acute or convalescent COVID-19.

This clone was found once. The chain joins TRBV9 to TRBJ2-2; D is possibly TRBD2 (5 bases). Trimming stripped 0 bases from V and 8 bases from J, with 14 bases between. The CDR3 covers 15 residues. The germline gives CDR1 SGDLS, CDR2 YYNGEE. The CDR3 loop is CASSVVGPGIGELFF. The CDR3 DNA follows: TGTGCCAGCAGCGTAGTTGGGCCGGGAATAGGGGAGCTGTTTTTT.

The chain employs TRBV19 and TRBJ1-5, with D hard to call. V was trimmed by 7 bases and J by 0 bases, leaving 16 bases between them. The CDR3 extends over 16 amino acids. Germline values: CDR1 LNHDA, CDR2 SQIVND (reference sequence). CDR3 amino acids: CASKESGLYSNQPQHF. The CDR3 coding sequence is TGTGCCAGTAAAGAGTCAGGACTATATAGCAATCAGCCCCAGCATTTT.

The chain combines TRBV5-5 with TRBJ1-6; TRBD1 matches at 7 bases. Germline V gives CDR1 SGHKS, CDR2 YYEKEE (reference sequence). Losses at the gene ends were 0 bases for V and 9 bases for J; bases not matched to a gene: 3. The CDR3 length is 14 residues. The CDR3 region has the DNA TGTGCCAGCAGCTTGGACAGGGGATTTTCACCCCTCCACTTT. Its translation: CASSLDRGFSPLHF.

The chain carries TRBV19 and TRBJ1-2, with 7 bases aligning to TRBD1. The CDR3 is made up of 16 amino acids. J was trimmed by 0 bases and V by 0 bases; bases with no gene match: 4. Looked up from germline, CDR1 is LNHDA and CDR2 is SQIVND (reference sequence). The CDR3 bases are TGTGCCAGTAGTATAGACCGGACAGGACCTAACTATGGCTACACCTTC. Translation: CASSIDRTGPNYGYTF.

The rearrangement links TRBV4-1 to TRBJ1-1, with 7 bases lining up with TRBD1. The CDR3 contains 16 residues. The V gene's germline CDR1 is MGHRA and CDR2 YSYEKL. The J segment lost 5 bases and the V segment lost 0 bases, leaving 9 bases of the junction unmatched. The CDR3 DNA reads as TGCGCCAGCAGCCAAGATACGACAGCAGGGGGGACTGAAGCTTTCTTT. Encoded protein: CASSQDTTAGGTEAFF.

Written as DNA, the CDR3 is TGCGCCAGCTCCAGGGGGGCCGGGATTACTGAAGCTTTCTTT. It is translated as CASSRGAGITEAFF. V is TRBV10-2 and J is TRBJ1-1; the match to TRBD1 covers 7 bases. J gave up 5 bases and V 8 bases, and 11 bases lay outside the gene matches. The CDR3 loop spans 14 amino acids. Germline CDR1 reads WSHSY; CDR2 reads SAAADI.

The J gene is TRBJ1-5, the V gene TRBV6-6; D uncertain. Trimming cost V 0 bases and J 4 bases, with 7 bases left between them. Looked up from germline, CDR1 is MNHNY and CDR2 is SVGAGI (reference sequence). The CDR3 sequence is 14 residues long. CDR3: CASSYSDLNQPQHF. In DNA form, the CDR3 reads TGTGCCAGCAGTTACTCGGACTTGAATCAGCCCCAGCATTTT.

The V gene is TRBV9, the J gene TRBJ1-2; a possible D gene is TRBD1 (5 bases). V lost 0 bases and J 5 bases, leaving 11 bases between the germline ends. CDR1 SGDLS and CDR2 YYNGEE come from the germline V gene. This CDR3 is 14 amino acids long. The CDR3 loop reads CASSVAPTAYGYTF. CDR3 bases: TGTGCCAGCAGCGTAGCCCCGACAGCATATGGCTACACCTTC.

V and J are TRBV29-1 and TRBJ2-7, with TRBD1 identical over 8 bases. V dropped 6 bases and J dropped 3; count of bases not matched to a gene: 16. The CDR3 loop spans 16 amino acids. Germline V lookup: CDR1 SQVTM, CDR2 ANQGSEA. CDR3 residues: CSVRTGFRPRHYEQYV. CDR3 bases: TGCAGCGTACGGACAGGGTTTCGCCCAAGGCACTACGAGCAGTACGTC.

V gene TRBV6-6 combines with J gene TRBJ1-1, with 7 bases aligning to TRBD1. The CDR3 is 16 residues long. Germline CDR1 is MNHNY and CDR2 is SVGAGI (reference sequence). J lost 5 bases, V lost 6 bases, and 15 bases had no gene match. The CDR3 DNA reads TGTGCCAGCAGCCCTGTAATACAGACAGGGTTTACTGAAGCTTTCTTT. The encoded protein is CASSPVIQTGFTEAFF.

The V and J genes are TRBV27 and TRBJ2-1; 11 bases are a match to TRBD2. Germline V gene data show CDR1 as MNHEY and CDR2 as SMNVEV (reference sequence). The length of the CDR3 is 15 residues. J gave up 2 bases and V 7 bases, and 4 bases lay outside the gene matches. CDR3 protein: CASNLLAGAYNEQFF. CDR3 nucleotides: TGTGCCAGCAACCTACTAGCGGGGGCCTACAATGAGCAGTTCTTC.

CDR3 in DNA: TGCAGTGCTGAGACAGATACGCAGTATTTT. Translated, it gives CSAETDTQYF. The chain combines TRBV20-1 with TRBJ2-3; no definite D call. V was shortened by 5 bases and J by 3 bases, with 3 bases between the two germline ends. CDR3 length: 10 residues. Germline-derived CDR1 and CDR2 are DFQATT and SNEGSKA (reference sequence).